This T cell receptor beta chain was documented in a study of technical replicates of blood from several donors. The V gene's germline CDR1 is LGHNA and CDR2 YSLEER. The CDR3 has 15 residues. The trim removed 0 bases at V and 4 bases at J, leaving 3 bases unmatched. The data were produced by immunoSEQ multiplex PCR, yet TCRdb's version contains in-frame clones alone and is incomplete. The sample records about 59,000 clones, roughly 93% being singletons. The sample consisted of PBMCs. This chain uses TRBV4-3 with TRBJ2-1, with 7 bases aligning to TRBD1. The TCR sequence derives from a human donor in good health. Some clones in this sample may be carry-over from other donors' samples. The CDR3 coding sequence is TGCGCCAGCAGCCAAGACCGGGACAGTTACAATGAGCAGTTCTTC. Amino acid sequence: CASSQDRDSYNEQFF.